This T cell receptor (beta chain) was obtained from a study of cytomegalovirus exposure and HLA in healthy donors. On this clone itself: What it binds is unknown.

Primers: 60 Vbeta forward and 13 Jbeta reverse. Some clones are missing from TCRdb's copy, which holds only in-frame ones; the method was immunoSEQ multiplex PCR. The ten most abundant clones cover 0.85% to 1% of a sample with over 110,000 clones. Study observations and caveats: What TCR beta sequences reportedly achieved was accurate prediction of HLA-A and HLA-B alleles in most subjects. Earlier findings revealed that most TCR beta V segments proved productive either about 90% or about 30% of the time. Specific recognition of CMV antigens was confirmed in vitro for a few chains (all CMV-associated).

Germline V gene data show CDR1 as MNHEY and CDR2 as SMNVEV (reference sequence). The CDR3 totals 13 residues. Trimming shortened V by 0 bases and J by 5 bases, and 6 bases separated the two germline ends. Sample: PBMCs. This receptor was identified in a male donor in good health and CMV-seronegative. The chain has TRBV27 and TRBJ2-3; D gene ambiguous. CDR3 sequence reads: CASSLSNRDTQYF. The CDR3 DNA sequence: TGTGCCAGCAGTTTATCGAATAGAGATACGCAGTATTTT.